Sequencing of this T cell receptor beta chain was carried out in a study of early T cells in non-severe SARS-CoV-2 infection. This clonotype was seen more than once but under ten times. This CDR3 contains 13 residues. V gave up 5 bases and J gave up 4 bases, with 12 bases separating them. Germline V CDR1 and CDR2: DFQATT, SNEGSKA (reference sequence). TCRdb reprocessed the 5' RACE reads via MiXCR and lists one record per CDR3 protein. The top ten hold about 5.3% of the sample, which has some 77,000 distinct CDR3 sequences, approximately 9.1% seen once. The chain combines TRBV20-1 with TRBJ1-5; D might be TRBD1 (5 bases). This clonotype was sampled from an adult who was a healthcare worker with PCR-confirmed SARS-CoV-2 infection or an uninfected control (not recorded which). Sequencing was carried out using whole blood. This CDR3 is CSALSDTNQPQHF. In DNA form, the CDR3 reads TGCAGTGCTCTTTCGGACACGAATCAGCCCCAGCATTTT.